Below are 31 T cell receptor beta chains sequenced from a single sample in a study of blood T cells in healthy people across ages. A second roughly 7 to 11 cycle PCR used barcoded and J-beta primers. TCRdb called the 5' RACE reads again in MiXCR, with one record for every CDR3 protein. The data show 1.4 million or so distinct CDR3 sequences, 42% seen once. The sequenced sample consisted of blood. Source of these receptors: a woman aged 18-35 years in good health.

The genes are TRBV20-1 and TRBJ1-2, with D unresolved. The V and J ends lost 0 bases and 6 bases respectively, with 14 bases between them. The germline gives CDR1 DFQATT, CDR2 SNEGSKA (reference sequence). The CDR3 runs to 14 residues. Here the CDR3 DNA reads TGCAGTGCTAGAGATCGAGAGGTTATCCATGGCTACACCTTC. It codes for CSARDREVIHGYTF.

This clonotype has only one observation. This chain links TRBV20-1 with TRBJ2-5, with a weak D call TRBD1 (6 bases). The end of the DNA fits TRBJ2-7 better, so the J call may be wrong. Looked up from germline, CDR1 is DFQATT and CDR2 is SNEGSKA (reference sequence). This CDR3 has 13 amino acids. DNA for the CDR3: TGCAGTGCTACACAGGGAAGTCTCGACGAGCAGTACTTC. Translating it yields CSATQGSLDEQYF.

The chain is built from TRBV14 and TRBJ2-1; D perhaps matches TRBD2 (7 bases). V was clipped by 3 bases and J by 9 bases, with 12 bases between them. Germline V gene data show CDR1 as SGHDN and CDR2 as FVKESK. This CDR3 spans 13 amino acids. CDR3 loop: CASSHGRGFEQFF. The DNA of the CDR3 is TGTGCCAGCAGCCATGGGAGGGGGTTTGAGCAGTTCTTC. Using reference TRBV14 and TRBJ2-1 for the parts outside the CDR3, the full variable domain is EAGVTQFPSHSVIEKGQTVTLRCDPISGHDNLYWYRRVMGKEIKFLLHFVKESKQDESGMPNNRFLAERTGGTYSTLKVQPAELEDSGVYFCASSHGRGFEQFFGPGTRLTVL.

This rearrangement joins TRBV6-5 to TRBJ1-1, with D uncertain. CDR1 is MNHEY and CDR2 is SVGAGI in the germline V gene. Trimming pared 2 bases from V and 0 bases from J, leaving 13 bases between. The CDR3 consists of 16 residues. CDR3 sequence reads: CASSYDVGKLNTEAFF. Here the CDR3 DNA reads TGTGCCAGCAGTTACGATGTTGGGAAACTGAACACTGAAGCTTTCTTT.

The J gene is TRBJ2-1, the V gene TRBV20-1; 8 nucleotides line up with TRBD1. Germline CDR1 and CDR2: DFQATT and SNEGSKA (reference sequence). V lost 6 bases, J lost 2 bases, and 3 bases stayed unmatched. This CDR3 has 13 residues. Here the CDR3 reads CSAATGAYNEQFF. CDR3 coding DNA: TGCAGTGCAGCGACAGGGGCCTACAATGAGCAGTTCTTC.

Ten or more counts support this clonotype. V is TRBV5-1 and J is TRBJ1-1, with D perhaps matching TRBD1 (5 bases). Trimming shortened V by 4 bases and J by 0 bases, and 19 bases separated the two germline ends. The CDR3 loop spans 17 amino acids. Germline V gene lookup returns CDR1 SGHRS and CDR2 YFSETQ. CDR3 nucleotides: TGCGCCAGCAGCACCCCCGGGGGGGGTGTCATGAACACTGAAGCTTTCTTT. This sequence encodes CASSTPGGGVMNTEAFF.

The chain has TRBV7-6 and TRBJ2-3; perhaps TRBD2 as D (6 bases). Looked up from germline, CDR1 is SGHVS and CDR2 is FNYEAQ. The CDR3 has 16 residues. Trimming took off 5 bases at V and 0 bases at J, with 15 bases between the two ends. CDR3 in amino acids: CASSRRTITSTDTQYF. The CDR3 coding sequence is TGTGCCAGCAGCCGTCGGACTATTACTAGCACAGATACGCAGTATTTT.

The chain is built from TRBV14 and TRBJ2-7; 8 bases agree with TRBD1. V lost 1 base, J lost 3 bases, and 5 bases stayed unmatched. The CDR3 spans 15 residues. Germline V CDR1 and CDR2: SGHDN, FVKESK. CDR3 amino acids: CASSQGTGIFYEQYF. The CDR3 bases are TGTGCCAGCAGCCAAGGGACAGGGATCTTCTACGAGCAGTACTTC. The complete variable domain, with remaining parts taken from reference TRBV14 and TRBJ2-7, reads EAGVTQFPSHSVIEKGQTVTLRCDPISGHDNLYWYRRVMGKEIKFLLHFVKESKQDESGMPNNRFLAERTGGTYSTLKVQPAELEDSGVYFCASSQGTGIFYEQYFGPGTRLTVT.

This clonotype was counted between two and nine times. The V gene is TRBV20-1, the J gene TRBJ2-3; no clear D. CDR3 length: 15 amino acids. CDR1 and CDR2 from the germline V gene are DFQATT and SNEGSKA (reference sequence). The ends were cut back, 1 base at V and 3 bases at J, with 14 bases in the middle. Here the CDR3 DNA reads TGCAGTGCTAGAGTCCCAGCGCGTAGGACAGATACGCAGTATTTT. Amino acid sequence: CSARVPARRTDTQYF.

The chain employs TRBV28 and TRBJ2-5; D may match TRBD1 or TRBD2 (5 bases each). V lost 6 bases, J lost 4 bases, and 9 bases lay in between. Germline CDR1 MDHEN, CDR2 SYDVKM. This CDR3 is 12 amino acids long. This CDR3 reads CASRGDVETQYF. The CDR3 DNA is TGTGCCAGCAGGGGGGATGTAGAGACCCAGTACTTC. Based on the CDR3 plus reference TRBV28 and TRBJ2-5, the full variable domain is DVKVTQSSRYLVKRTGEKVFLECVQDMDHENMFWYRQDPGLGLRLIYFSYDVKMKEKGDIPEGYSVSREKKERFSLILESASTNQTSMYLCASRGDVETQYFGPGTRLLVL.

The chain joins TRBV7-8 to TRBJ1-6; TRBD1 aligns across 7 bases. V trimming: 2 bases; J trimming: 11 bases; junction bases outside the gene matches: 18. CDR1 is SGHVS, CDR2 FQNEAQ, per germline. The CDR3 runs 18 residues. Here the CDR3 DNA reads TGTGCCAGCAGCTTAAATCCGATGACAGGGAAAAATAGGACACCCCTCCACTTT. Translating gives CASSLNPMTGKNRTPLHF.

The chain joins TRBV2 to TRBJ2-1, with a tentative D call TRBD1 (6 bases). The germline V and J ends were trimmed by 8 bases and 0 bases, with 17 bases remaining between them. CDR3 length: 16 amino acids. Germline V gene sequence: CDR1 SNHLY, CDR2 FYNNEI. CDR3 loop: CASGDYRAISYNEQFF. DNA for the CDR3: TGTGCCAGCGGAGATTACAGGGCCATCTCCTACAATGAGCAGTTCTTC.

This chain joins TRBV2 and TRBJ2-1, with TRBD2 identical over 11 bases. This CDR3 has 15 amino acids. V shed 8 bases, J shed 10 bases, and the junction held 13 bases outside the gene matches. Germline CDR1 and CDR2: SNHLY and FYNNEI. The CDR3, as DNA: TGTGCCAGCGAGTCCCGACTAGCGGGATTAACCGAGCAGTTCTTC. Its translation is CASESRLAGLTEQFF. The whole variable domain, filled in from reference TRBV2 and TRBJ2-1, reads EPEVTQTPSHQVTQMGQEVILRCVPISNHLYFYWYRQILGQKVEFLVSFYNNEISEKSEIFDDQFSVERPDGSNFTLKIRSTKLEDSAMYFCASESRLAGLTEQFFGPGTRLTVL.

V gene TRBV4-3 combines with J gene TRBJ2-7; no definite D call. The J call may not be correct, given that the DNA end is closer to TRBJ2-5. Germline CDR1 is LGHNA and CDR2 is YSLEER. The CDR3 totals 15 residues. This CDR3 is CASSHRPSPTETQYF. The CDR3 DNA is TGCGCCAGCAGCCATCGACCCAGCCCGACAGAGACCCAGTACTTC.

This clonotype occurred a few times. The chain joins TRBV29-1 to TRBJ2-1; a possible D gene is TRBD2 (6 bases). CDR3 length: 12 residues. In germline, CDR1 is SQVTM, CDR2 ANQGSEA. Deletions cut 5 bases from V and 5 bases from J, with 10 bases between. The CDR3 bases are TGCAGCGTTTCGCGGGGTGACAATGAGCAGTTCTTC. Its protein is CSVSRGDNEQFF.

This clonotype was detected only a few times. This chain joins TRBV12-3 or TRBV12-4 and TRBJ2-3; possibly TRBD2 for D (7 bases). CDR3 length equals 18 residues. The V and J ends lost 0 bases and 4 bases respectively, with 20 bases between them. CDR3 amino acids: CASSLALMGEGGPDTQYF. CDR3 coding DNA: TGTGCCAGCAGTTTAGCGCTAATGGGGGAGGGGGGGCCAGATACGCAGTATTTT.

Concerning this clonotype itself: Germline is not matched at one junction end, which may reflect a read error. As DNA, the CDR3 is TGCAGCGTTGAAGATAGTTACTCCTACGGGCAGTACTTC. It is translated as CSVEDSYSYGQYF. This sequence joins TRBV29-1 and TRBJ2-7, with D unclear. This CDR3 is built from 13 residues. Germline V gene sequence: CDR1 SQVTM, CDR2 ANQGSEA.

This clonotype showed up just a few times. V is TRBV3-1 and J is TRBJ2-5; D call uncertain. This CDR3 region has 12 residues. The germline V and J ends were trimmed by 3 bases and 2 bases, with 4 bases remaining between them. Germline CDR1 reads LGHDT; CDR2 reads YNNKEL (reference sequence). In DNA form, the CDR3 reads TGTGCCAGCAGCCACATTCAAGAGACCCAGTACTTC. Amino acid sequence: CASSHIQETQYF.

This clonotype appeared a few times. The rearrangement joins TRBV28 to TRBJ1-1; D is ambiguous. Trimming stripped 4 bases from V and 6 bases from J, with 21 bases between. The CDR3 consists of 16 residues. Germline V lookup: CDR1 MDHEN, CDR2 SYDVKM. The CDR3 protein is CASSSHPGVGVAEAFF. The CDR3 DNA reads as TGTGCCAGCAGTTCCCACCCGGGAGTGGGTGTGGCTGAAGCTTTCTTT.

This clonotype was seen a handful of times. The rearrangement links TRBV2 to TRBJ2-1; TRBD1 agrees at 10 bases. This CDR3 contains 14 residues. CDR1 is SNHLY and CDR2 is FYNNEI in the germline V gene. Losses at the gene ends were 6 bases for V and 5 bases for J; bases not matched to a gene: 4. The chain's CDR3 is CASRGTGDHNEQFF. The DNA for the CDR3 is TGTGCCAGCAGGGGGACAGGGGACCACAATGAGCAGTTCTTC. The whole variable domain, remainder taken from reference TRBV2 and TRBJ2-1, is EPEVTQTPSHQVTQMGQEVILRCVPISNHLYFYWYRQILGQKVEFLVSFYNNEISEKSEIFDDQFSVERPDGSNFTLKIRSTKLEDSAMYFCASRGTGDHNEQFFGPGTRLTVL.

This clonotype was counted many times. A read error may account for a junction end that differs from germline. The chain joins TRBV5-1 to TRBJ2-1; 10 nucleotides match TRBD2. Germline values: CDR1 SGHRS, CDR2 YFSETQ. The CDR3 totals 14 residues. The CDR3 sequence is CASSSSGGYNEQFF. DNA for the CDR3: TGTGCCAGCAGTTCTAGCGGGGGCTACAATGAGCAGTTCTTC. The full variable domain, with the rest looked up from reference TRBV5-1 and TRBJ2-1, is KAGVTQTPRYLIKTRGQQVTLSCSPISGHRSVSWYQQTPGQGLQFLFEYFSETQRNKGNFPGRFSGRQFSNSRSEMNVSTLELGDSALYLCASSSSGGYNEQFFGPGTRLTVL.

The rearrangement links TRBV4-3 to TRBJ2-3, with 7 bases lining up with TRBD1. The CDR3 loop spans 17 amino acids. V dropped 0 bases and J dropped 3; count of bases not matched to a gene: 9. Germline V gene lookup returns CDR1 LGHNA and CDR2 YSLEER. The CDR3 reads CASSQDSRARGTDTQYF. CDR3 DNA: TGCGCCAGCAGCCAAGATTCGAGGGCCAGGGGGACAGATACGCAGTATTTT.

This chain connects TRBV4-2 to TRBJ2-1; 11 bases agree with TRBD2. There are 16 residues in the CDR3. After removal of 3 bases from V and 8 bases from J, the junction contained 9 bases not matched to a gene. Germline loops: CDR1 LGHNA, CDR2 YNFKEQ. CDR3 amino acids: CASSHVSGRAGDEQFF. As DNA, the CDR3 is TGTGCCAGCAGCCACGTTAGCGGGAGGGCCGGCGATGAGCAGTTCTTC.

This chain joins TRBV20-1 and TRBJ2-1, with D possibly TRBD2 on 6 matching bases. From germline, CDR1 is DFQATT and CDR2 SNEGSKA (reference sequence). V shed 5 bases and J shed 4 bases, with 9 bases lying between them. The CDR3 is made up of 12 amino acids. The DNA for the CDR3 is TGCAGTGCTCTGGGGGGATACAATGAGCAGTTCTTC. As protein: CSALGGYNEQFF.

The sample holds a few counts of this clonotype. The chain employs TRBV29-1 and TRBJ2-3; 7 nucleotides agree with TRBD2. The CDR3 consists of 14 residues. V gave up 6 bases and J gave up 2 bases; unmatched junction bases: 8. In germline, CDR1 is SQVTM, CDR2 ANQGSEA. CDR3 loop: CSVPAAGYTDTQYF. The DNA for the CDR3 is TGCAGCGTCCCAGCAGCGGGGTACACAGATACGCAGTATTTT.

The chain recombines TRBV28 with TRBJ1-2; tentatively, D is TRBD1 (5 bases). Per germline, CDR1 MDHEN and CDR2 SYDVKM. V lost 3 bases to trimming and J lost 6 bases, with 20 bases between them. This CDR3 spans 16 amino acids. The CDR3 loop reads CASSFDRDPKIHGYTF. The CDR3 bases are TGTGCCAGCAGTTTCGACCGGGACCCCAAAATCCATGGCTACACCTTC.

The rearrangement uses TRBV24-1 and TRBJ2-1; a possible D gene is TRBD2 (5 bases). In germline, CDR1 is KGHDR, CDR2 SFDVKD. There are 14 residues in the CDR3. Deletions cut 12 bases from V and 4 bases from J, with 18 bases between. CDR3 protein: CAALDQRMYNEQFF. Written as DNA, the CDR3 is TGTGCCGCACTAGACCAGCGCATGTACAATGAGCAGTTCTTC.

This clonotype has just a few counts. The chain links TRBV29-1 to TRBJ2-3, with D perhaps matching TRBD1 or TRBD2 (5 bases each). CDR1 SQVTM and CDR2 ANQGSEA come from the germline V gene. The CDR3 sequence is 14 residues long. V shed 2 bases and J shed 6 bases, with 15 bases lying between them. The CDR3 is CSVETGTPVDTQYF. The CDR3 DNA reads TGCAGCGTTGAAACCGGGACCCCCGTGGATACGCAGTATTTT.

This clonotype was recorded a few times. The gene calls are TRBV29-1 and TRBJ1-2; D gene uncertain. The CDR3 covers 10 residues. Per germline, CDR1 SQVTM and CDR2 ANQGSEA. V was trimmed by 3 bases and J by 3 bases, leaving 2 bases between them. CDR3 region: CSVDHYGYTF. CDR3 coding DNA: TGCAGCGTTGACCACTATGGCTACACCTTC.

The chain has TRBV28 and TRBJ2-5; D is unclear. Germline V gene sequence: CDR1 MDHEN, CDR2 SYDVKM. V shed 6 bases and J shed 11 bases, with 22 bases lying between them. The CDR3 contains 14 residues. In DNA form, the CDR3 reads TGTGCCAGCAGAGCCTATGATTATGACAATGAGCAGTACTTC. This codes for CASRAYDYDNEQYF.

The V gene is TRBV27, the J gene TRBJ2-4, with D perhaps being TRBD1 or TRBD2 (6 bases each). The J call is doubtful: the DNA matches TRBJ2-7 better. The CDR3 runs 14 residues. CDR1 is MNHEY, CDR2 SMNVEV, per germline (reference sequence). The CDR3 reads CASSPGRGANEQYF. For the CDR3, the DNA is TGTGCCAGCAGTCCCGGAAGGGGGGCAAACGAGCAGTACTTC.